Presented here are 10 T cell receptor beta chains from one specimen sequenced in a study of T cells in Graves' hyperthyroidism and ophthalmopathy. Amplified TCR beta CDR3 regions derived from RNA transcripts. During a first-round RT-PCR of the TCR CDR3, the HTBI primer set was used. TCRdb passed the multiplex PCR reads through MiXCR, listing each CDR3 protein once. The table has approximately 370,000 distinct CDR3 sequences, about 18% seen once. Sequenced sample: blood. The source is a woman in her 30s with Graves' hyperthyroidism that later progressed to Graves' ophthalmopathy.

The gene calls are TRBV27 and TRBJ2-5; the match to TRBD1 covers 8 bases. The V segment lost 9 bases and the J segment 4 bases; nucleotides outside the gene matches: 4. This CDR3 spans 12 amino acids. Germline loops: CDR1 MNHEY, CDR2 SMNVEV (reference sequence). The CDR3 DNA reads TGTGCCAGTCAGGACAGGGCAGAGACCCAGTACTTC. This sequence encodes CASQDRAETQYF.

This clonotype was seen many times. The chain couples TRBV5-1 to TRBJ2-1; 9 bases line up with TRBD1. With V trimmed by 2 bases and J by 9 bases, 9 bases remained unmatched. Looked up from germline, CDR1 is SGHRS and CDR2 is YFSETQ. This CDR3 is built from 15 residues. CDR3 DNA sequence: TGCGCCAGCAGCTTAGGCGGGACAGGGACCGTTGAGCAGTTCTTC. Its translation is CASSLGGTGTVEQFF.

The chain uses TRBV29-1 and TRBJ1-1; possible D gene TRBD1, 6 bases. V lost 6 bases to trimming and J lost 0 bases, with 11 bases between them. Germline CDR1 and CDR2: SQVTM and ANQGSEA. The CDR3 is 13 residues long. This chain's CDR3 is CSVPQGMNTEAFF. The CDR3 DNA reads as TGCAGCGTACCCCAGGGGATGAACACTGAAGCTTTCTTT. Filled out from reference TRBV29-1 and TRBJ1-1, the complete variable domain reads SAVISQKPSRDICQRGTSLTIQCQVDSQVTMMFWYRQQPGQSLTLIATANQGSEATYESGFVIDKFPISRPNLTFSTLTVSNMSPEDSSIYLCSVPQGMNTEAFFGQGTRLTVV.

In its sample, this clonotype was seen a few times. The gene calls are TRBV6-1 and TRBJ2-5; 8 bases are shared with TRBD1. From germline, CDR1 is MNHNS and CDR2 SASEGT. The V gene end was trimmed by 6 bases and the J gene end by 3 bases; junction bases not matched to a gene: 12. The CDR3 extends over 16 amino acids. This chain's CDR3 is CASRRRDRQGEETQYF. The CDR3 region has the DNA TGTGCCAGCAGGAGGCGGGACAGGCAGGGGGAAGAGACCCAGTACTTC.

This clonotype showed up many times. V and J are TRBV10-3 and TRBJ2-7, with TRBD1 matching 8 bases. V lost 4 bases to trimming and J lost 3 bases; unmatched junction nucleotides: 8. CDR3 length: 15 amino acids. The V gene's germline CDR1 is ENHRY and CDR2 SYGVKD. CDR3 in DNA: TGTGCCATCAGTGCCCGGACAGGGACTTTCTACGAGCAGTACTTC. Its translation: CAISARTGTFYEQYF.

On this clonotype: This clone may be a read error of a much larger clone one base away. The chain joins TRBV18 to TRBJ2-1; D is undetermined. The CDR3 is 13 amino acids. The V end was cut by 0 bases, the J end by 13 bases, with 13 bases between. Germline-derived CDR1 and CDR2 are KGHSH and LQKENI. CDR3 loop: CASSPPPPGDQFF. The CDR3 DNA reads TGTGCCAGCTCACCACCACCACCTGGTGATCAGTTCTTC.

In this sample, this clonotype turned up a few times. V is TRBV27 and J is TRBJ2-1, with TRBD1 as a possible D gene (5 bases). The germline CDR1 and CDR2 sequences are MNHEY and SMNVEV (reference sequence). The V end was cut by 3 bases, the J end by 5 bases, with 11 bases between. This CDR3 is built from 14 residues. The CDR3 is CASSLGLSHNEQFF. CDR3 coding DNA: TGTGCCAGCAGTTTGGGGCTTAGCCACAATGAGCAGTTCTTC.

This clonotype was counted a single time. The junction and the germline gene differ at one end; a read error may be behind it. The V and J genes are TRBV28 and TRBJ2-7, with no clear D. Germline V gene data show CDR1 as MDHEN and CDR2 as SYDVKM. The CDR3 runs 14 residues. Here the CDR3 reads CASGLARSAYEQYF. The CDR3 nucleotides read TGTGCCAGCGGTTTGGCCCGTTCAGCCTACGAGCAGTACTTC.

This clonotype was counted only a few times. V and J are TRBV4-1 and TRBJ1-2; D is ambiguous. The CDR3 is 14 residues long. The germline gives CDR1 MGHRA, CDR2 YSYEKL. V was pared by 0 bases and J by 2 bases, with 7 bases between. The CDR3 loop reads CASSQDRTNYGYTF. Written as DNA, the CDR3 is TGCGCCAGCAGCCAAGACAGAACCAACTATGGCTACACCTTC.

This clonotype showed up many times. V is TRBV10-3 and J is TRBJ2-7; 10 bases map to TRBD2. There are 15 residues in the CDR3. The J segment lost 1 base and the V segment lost 6 bases, leaving 6 bases of the junction unmatched. Looked up from germline, CDR1 is ENHRY and CDR2 is SYGVKD. CDR3 coding DNA: TGTGCCATCAGCCCCGGACTAGCGGAATCCTACGAGCAGTACTTC. Amino acid sequence: CAISPGLAESYEQYF.